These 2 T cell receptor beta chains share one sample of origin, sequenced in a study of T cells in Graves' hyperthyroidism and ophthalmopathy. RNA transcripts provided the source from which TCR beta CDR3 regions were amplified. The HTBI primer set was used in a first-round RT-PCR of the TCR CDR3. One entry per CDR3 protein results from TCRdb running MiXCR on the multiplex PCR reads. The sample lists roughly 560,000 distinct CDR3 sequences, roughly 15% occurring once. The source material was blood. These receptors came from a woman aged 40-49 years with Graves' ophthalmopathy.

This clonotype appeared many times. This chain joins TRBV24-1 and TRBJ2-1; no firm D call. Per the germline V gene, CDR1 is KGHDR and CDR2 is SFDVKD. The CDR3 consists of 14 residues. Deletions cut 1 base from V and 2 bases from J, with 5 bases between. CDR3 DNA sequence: TGTGCCACCAGTGATTTCGGTACCTACAATGAGCAGTTCTTC. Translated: CATSDFGTYNEQFF.

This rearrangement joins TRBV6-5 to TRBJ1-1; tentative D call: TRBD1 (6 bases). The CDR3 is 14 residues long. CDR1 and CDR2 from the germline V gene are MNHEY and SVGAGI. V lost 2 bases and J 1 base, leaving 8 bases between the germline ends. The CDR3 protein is CASSYDRKNTEAFF. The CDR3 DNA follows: TGTGCCAGCAGTTACGACAGGAAGAACACTGAAGCTTTCTTT.